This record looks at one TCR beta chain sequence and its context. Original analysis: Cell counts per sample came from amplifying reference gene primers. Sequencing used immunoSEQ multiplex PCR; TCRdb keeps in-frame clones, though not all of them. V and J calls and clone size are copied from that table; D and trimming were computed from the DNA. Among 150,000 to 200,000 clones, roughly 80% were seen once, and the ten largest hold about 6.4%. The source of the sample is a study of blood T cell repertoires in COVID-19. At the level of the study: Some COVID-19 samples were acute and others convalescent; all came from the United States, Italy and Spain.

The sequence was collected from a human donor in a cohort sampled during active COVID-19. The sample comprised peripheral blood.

CDR3 sequence (DNA): TGTGCCAGTAGTATTTCCGGGACACTGAACACTGAAGCTTTCTTT. It codes for CASSISGTLNTEAFF. This chain links TRBV19 with TRBJ1-1; tentative D call: TRBD1 (6 bases). This CDR3 spans 15 amino acids. V shed 3 bases and J shed 0 bases, with 11 bases lying between them. Germline values: CDR1 LNHDA, CDR2 SQIVND (reference sequence).